This T cell receptor beta chain originates from a study of T cells after yellow fever vaccination. Study outcomes and limitations: Highly abundant clonotypes carried over from the bulk population could end up in FACS-sorted repertoires as contaminants.

This clonotype was counted ten times or more. Antigen specificity is unknown. TCR cDNA, made by 5'RACE template switching, carried an added universal primer site and UMIs. TCRdb reprocessed the 5' RACE reads with MiXCR, giving one entry per CDR3 protein. The sample yields some 240,000 distinct CDR3 sequences, about 3% seen once. This CDR3 has 14 residues. Trimming cost V 5 bases and J 8 bases, with 16 bases left between them. Sequenced here: CD4+ T cells sorted from PBMCs, sampled 10 days after the yellow fever booster vaccination. This chain connects TRBV12-3 or TRBV12-4 to TRBJ1-5; D perhaps matches TRBD1 (6 bases). The sequence was obtained from a man aged 18 to 29 who received the YFV17D yellow fever vaccine. The DNA for the CDR3 is TGTGCCAGCAGTCAGAACAGGGCCCATGAGCCCCAGCATTTT. Translating gives CASSQNRAHEPQHF.